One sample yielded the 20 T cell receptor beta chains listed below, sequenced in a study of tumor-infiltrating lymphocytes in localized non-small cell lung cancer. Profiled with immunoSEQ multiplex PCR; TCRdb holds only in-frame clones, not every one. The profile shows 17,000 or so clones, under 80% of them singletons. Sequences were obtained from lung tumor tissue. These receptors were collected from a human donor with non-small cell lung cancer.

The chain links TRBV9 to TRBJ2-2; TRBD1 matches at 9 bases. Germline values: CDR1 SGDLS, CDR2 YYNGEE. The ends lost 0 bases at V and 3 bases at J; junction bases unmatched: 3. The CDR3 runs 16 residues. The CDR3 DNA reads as TGTGCCAGCAGCGTAGCAGGGACAGGGTACACCGGGGAGCTGTTTTTT. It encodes CASSVAGTGYTGELFF. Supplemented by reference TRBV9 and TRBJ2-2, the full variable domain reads DSGVTQTPKHLITATGQRVTLRCSPRSGDLSVYWYQQSLDQGLQFLIQYYNGEERAKGNILERFSAQQFPDLHSELNLSSLELGDSALYFCASSVAGTGYTGELFFGEGSRLTVL.

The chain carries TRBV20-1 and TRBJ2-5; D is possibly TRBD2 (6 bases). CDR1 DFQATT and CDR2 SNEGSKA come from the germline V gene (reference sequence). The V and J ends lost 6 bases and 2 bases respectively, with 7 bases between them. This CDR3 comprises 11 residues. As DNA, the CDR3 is TGCAGTGCGGGGAGGCAAGAGACCCAGTACTTC. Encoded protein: CSAGRQETQYF.

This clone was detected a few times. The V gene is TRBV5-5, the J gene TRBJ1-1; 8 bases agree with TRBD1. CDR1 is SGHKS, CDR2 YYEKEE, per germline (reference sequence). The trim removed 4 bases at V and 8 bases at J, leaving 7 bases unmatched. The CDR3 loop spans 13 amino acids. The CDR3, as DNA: TGTGCCAGCAGCATGGGACAGGTGGTGGAAGCTTTCTTT. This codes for CASSMGQVVEAFF.

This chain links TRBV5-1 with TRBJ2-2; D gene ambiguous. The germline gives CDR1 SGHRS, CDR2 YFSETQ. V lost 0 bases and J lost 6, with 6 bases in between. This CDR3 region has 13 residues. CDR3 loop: CASSLDVAGELFF. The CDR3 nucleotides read TGCGCCAGCAGCTTGGACGTTGCCGGGGAGCTGTTTTTT.

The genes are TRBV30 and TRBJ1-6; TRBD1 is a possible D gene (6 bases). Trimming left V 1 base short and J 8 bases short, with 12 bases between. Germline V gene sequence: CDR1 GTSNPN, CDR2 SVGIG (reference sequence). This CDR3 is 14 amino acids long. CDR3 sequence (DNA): TGTGCCTGGAGTGGGGAACAGGGAGATTCACCCCTCCACTTT. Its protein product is CAWSGEQGDSPLHF.

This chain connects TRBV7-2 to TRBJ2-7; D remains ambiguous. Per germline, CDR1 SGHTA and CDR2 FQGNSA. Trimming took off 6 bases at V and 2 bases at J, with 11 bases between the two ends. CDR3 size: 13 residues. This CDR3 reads CASSDGATYEQYF. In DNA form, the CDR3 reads TGTGCCAGCAGTGACGGCGCTACCTACGAGCAGTACTTC.

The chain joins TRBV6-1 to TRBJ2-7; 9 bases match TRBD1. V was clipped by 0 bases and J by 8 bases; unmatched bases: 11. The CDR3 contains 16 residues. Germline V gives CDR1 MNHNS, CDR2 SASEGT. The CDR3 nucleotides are TGTGCCAGCAGTGAAGCGAGGGGACAGGGACCTGGACAGCAGTACTTC. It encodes CASSEARGQGPGQQYF.

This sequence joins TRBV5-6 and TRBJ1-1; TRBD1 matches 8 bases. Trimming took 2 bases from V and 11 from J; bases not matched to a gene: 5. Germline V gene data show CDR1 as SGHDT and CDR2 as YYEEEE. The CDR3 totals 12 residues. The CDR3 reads CASSLQDREAFF. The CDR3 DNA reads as TGTGCCAGCAGCTTACAGGACAGGGAGGCTTTCTTT.

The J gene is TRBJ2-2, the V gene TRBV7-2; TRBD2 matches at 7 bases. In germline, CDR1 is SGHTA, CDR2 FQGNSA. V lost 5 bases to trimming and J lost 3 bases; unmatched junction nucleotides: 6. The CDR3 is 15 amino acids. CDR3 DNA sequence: TGTGCCAGCAGCGTTAGCGGGCCCTACACCGGGGAGCTGTTTTTT. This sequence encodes CASSVSGPYTGELFF.

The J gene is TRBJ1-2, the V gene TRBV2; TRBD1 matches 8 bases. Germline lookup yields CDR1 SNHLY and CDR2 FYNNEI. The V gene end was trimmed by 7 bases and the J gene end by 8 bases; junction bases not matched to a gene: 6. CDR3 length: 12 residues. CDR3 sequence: CASKDRASGYTF. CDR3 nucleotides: TGTGCCAGCAAGGACAGGGCTAGCGGCTACACCTTC.

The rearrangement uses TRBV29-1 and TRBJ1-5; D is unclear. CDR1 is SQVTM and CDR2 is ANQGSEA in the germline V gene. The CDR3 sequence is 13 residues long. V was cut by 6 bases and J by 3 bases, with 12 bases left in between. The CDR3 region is CSVGTAANQPQHF. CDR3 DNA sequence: TGCAGCGTGGGAACAGCCGCCAATCAGCCCCAGCATTTT.

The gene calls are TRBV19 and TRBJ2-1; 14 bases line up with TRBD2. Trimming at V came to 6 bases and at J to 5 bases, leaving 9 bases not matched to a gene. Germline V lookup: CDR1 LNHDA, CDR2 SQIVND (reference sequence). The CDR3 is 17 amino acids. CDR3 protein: CASSRGTSGSRHNEQFF. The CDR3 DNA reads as TGTGCCAGTAGCAGGGGGACTAGCGGGAGTCGCCACAATGAGCAGTTCTTC.

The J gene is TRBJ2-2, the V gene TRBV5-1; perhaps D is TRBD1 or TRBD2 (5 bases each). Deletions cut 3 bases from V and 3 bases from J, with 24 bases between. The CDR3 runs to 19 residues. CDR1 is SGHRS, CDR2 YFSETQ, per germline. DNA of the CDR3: TGCGCCAGCAGCTCCTGGTTCGGGGATCCTGGGGGAGACACCGGGGAGCTGTTTTTT. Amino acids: CASSSWFGDPGGDTGELFF.

DNA of the CDR3: TGTGCCATCAGTGGGTCCGAGGACAATGAGCAGTTCTTC. Protein product: CAISGSEDNEQFF. The V and J genes are TRBV10-3 and TRBJ2-1; the D is unclear. V dropped 4 bases and J dropped 5 bases, with 9 bases sitting between them. The CDR3 runs 13 residues. Germline CDR1 ENHRY, CDR2 SYGVKD.

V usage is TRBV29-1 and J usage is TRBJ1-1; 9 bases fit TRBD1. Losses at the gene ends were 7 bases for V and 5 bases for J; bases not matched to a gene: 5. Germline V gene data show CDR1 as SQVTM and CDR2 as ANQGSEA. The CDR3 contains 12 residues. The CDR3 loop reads CSANDRGTEAFF. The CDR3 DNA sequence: TGCAGCGCAAACGACAGGGGGACTGAAGCTTTCTTT.

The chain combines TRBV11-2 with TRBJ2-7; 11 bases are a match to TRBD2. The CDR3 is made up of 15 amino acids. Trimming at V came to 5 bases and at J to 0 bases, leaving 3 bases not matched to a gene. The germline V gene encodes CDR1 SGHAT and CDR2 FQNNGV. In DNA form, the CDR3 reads TGTGCCAGCAGCCCGGGACTAGCGGACTCCTACGAGCAGTACTTC. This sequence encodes CASSPGLADSYEQYF.

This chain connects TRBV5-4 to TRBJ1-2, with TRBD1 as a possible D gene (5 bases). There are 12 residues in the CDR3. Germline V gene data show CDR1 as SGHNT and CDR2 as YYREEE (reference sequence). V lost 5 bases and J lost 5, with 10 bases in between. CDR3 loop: CASSSAGYGYTF. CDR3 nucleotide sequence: TGTGCCAGCAGTTCCGCAGGGTATGGCTACACCTTC.

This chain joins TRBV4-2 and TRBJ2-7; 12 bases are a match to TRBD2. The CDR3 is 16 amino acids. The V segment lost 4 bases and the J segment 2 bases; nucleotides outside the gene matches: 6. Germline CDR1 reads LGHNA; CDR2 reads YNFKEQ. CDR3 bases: TGTGCCAGCAGCCTCCGACTAGCGGGAGCGGCCTACGAGCAGTACTTC. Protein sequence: CASSLRLAGAAYEQYF.

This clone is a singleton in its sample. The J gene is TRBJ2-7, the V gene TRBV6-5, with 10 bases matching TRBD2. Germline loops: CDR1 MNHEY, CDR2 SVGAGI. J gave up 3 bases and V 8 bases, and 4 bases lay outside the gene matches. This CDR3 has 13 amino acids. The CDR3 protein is CASRAGGNYEQYF. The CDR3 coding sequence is TGTGCCAGCCGAGCGGGAGGGAACTACGAGCAGTACTTC.

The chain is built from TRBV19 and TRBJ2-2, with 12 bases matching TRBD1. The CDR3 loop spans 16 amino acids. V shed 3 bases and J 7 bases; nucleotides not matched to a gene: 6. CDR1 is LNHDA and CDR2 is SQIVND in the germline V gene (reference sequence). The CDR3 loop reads CASSMRDRGLGGELFF. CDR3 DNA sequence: TGTGCCAGTAGTATGCGGGACAGGGGGCTTGGCGGGGAGCTGTTTTTT.